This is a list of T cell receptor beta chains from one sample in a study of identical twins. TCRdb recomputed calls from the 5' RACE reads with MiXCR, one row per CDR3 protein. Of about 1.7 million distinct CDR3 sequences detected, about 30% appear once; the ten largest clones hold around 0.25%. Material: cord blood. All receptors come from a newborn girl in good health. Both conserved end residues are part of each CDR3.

CDR3aa: CASETYGAYEQYF
v_gene: TRBV6-1
j_gene: TRBJ2-7

CDR3aa: CSARGNRDHYGYTF
v_gene: TRBV20-1
j_gene: TRBJ1-2

CDR3aa: CASSEGLGYSNTEAFF
v_gene: TRBV2
j_gene: TRBJ1-1

CDR3aa: CASKQGTDTQYF
v_gene: TRBV6-1
j_gene: TRBJ2-3

CDR3aa: CATQVDGTDTQYF
v_gene: TRBV6-6
j_gene: TRBJ2-3

CDR3aa: CANSEARYSNQPQHF
v_gene: TRBV7-2
j_gene: TRBJ1-5

CDR3aa: CASSSRGRYGYTF
v_gene: TRBV5-1
j_gene: TRBJ1-2

CDR3aa: CATSRVGITGSPLHF
v_gene: TRBV15
j_gene: TRBJ1-6

CDR3aa: CASSFVGDTGELFF
v_gene: TRBV2
j_gene: TRBJ2-2

CDR3aa: CASRSYGYTF
v_gene: TRBV2
j_gene: TRBJ1-2

CDR3aa: CASSQETGDYGYTF
v_gene: TRBV4-2
j_gene: TRBJ1-2

CDR3aa: CSVEDWAGPIEAFF
v_gene: TRBV29-1
j_gene: TRBJ1-1

CDR3aa: CSALQLLTGAAQETQFF
v_gene: TRBV20-1
j_gene: .

CDR3aa: CASSLQWVVRANTEAFF
v_gene: TRBV12-3/TRBV12-4
j_gene: TRBJ1-1

CDR3aa: CASTGPTEIAKNIQYF
v_gene: TRBV12-3/TRBV12-4
j_gene: TRBJ2-4

CDR3aa: CASGWSASNQPQHF
v_gene: TRBV2
j_gene: TRBJ1-5

CDR3aa: CAWSVRELAGNYEQYF
v_gene: TRBV30
j_gene: TRBJ2-7

CDR3aa: CAIRADRDQPQHF
v_gene: TRBV10-3
j_gene: TRBJ1-5

CDR3aa: CASSLDGKMSQLLLWAYYNEQYF
v_gene: TRBV5-1
j_gene: .

CDR3aa: CATSRVYENEQFF
v_gene: TRBV15
j_gene: TRBJ2-1

CDR3aa: CASSEPGGANVLTF
v_gene: TRBV6-1
j_gene: TRBJ2-6

CDR3aa: CASRTIAGASVLGNEQFF
v_gene: TRBV27
j_gene: TRBJ2-1

CDR3aa: CASSDLDRLAYEQYF
v_gene: TRBV28
j_gene: TRBJ2-7

CDR3aa: CASSLRWTLKGTEAFF
v_gene: TRBV27
j_gene: TRBJ1-1

CDR3aa: CSVEGLANEQFF
v_gene: TRBV29-1
j_gene: TRBJ2-1

CDR3aa: CASSPGGASNNEQFF
v_gene: TRBV4-2
j_gene: TRBJ2-1

CDR3aa: CASSRTGFSSYEQYF
v_gene: TRBV28
j_gene: TRBJ2-7

CDR3aa: CASTQTYGGYNEQFF
v_gene: TRBV4-2
j_gene: TRBJ2-1

CDR3aa: CASSPGRREEMQYF
v_gene: TRBV12-3/TRBV12-4
j_gene: TRBJ2-5

CDR3aa: CASSLAGDGTGELFF
v_gene: TRBV5-1
j_gene: TRBJ2-2

CDR3aa: CASSPSPSRGNEQFF
v_gene: TRBV12-3/TRBV12-4
j_gene: TRBJ2-1

CDR3aa: CASSYSTANTEAFF
v_gene: TRBV6-5
j_gene: TRBJ1-1

CDR3aa: CASSLAGASGLLAEQYF
v_gene: TRBV7-6
j_gene: .

CDR3aa: CASRRGPSDTQYF
v_gene: TRBV5-1
j_gene: TRBJ2-3

CDR3aa: CASSQTLTLTDTQYF
v_gene: TRBV5-1
j_gene: TRBJ2-3

CDR3aa: CSARDLGDINEKLFF
v_gene: TRBV20-1
j_gene: TRBJ1-4

CDR3aa: CASSQDSPGTSPLHF
v_gene: TRBV4-1
j_gene: TRBJ1-6

CDR3aa: CSARDLRDRGHGEAFF
v_gene: TRBV20-1
j_gene: TRBJ1-1

CDR3aa: CASSPGLSTYEQYF
v_gene: TRBV3-1
j_gene: TRBJ2-7

CDR3aa: CASSFQQVTDTQYF
v_gene: TRBV5-6
j_gene: TRBJ2-3

CDR3aa: CSVGGRVDTQYF
v_gene: TRBV29-1
j_gene: TRBJ2-3

CDR3aa: CASSLAARAAGAFF
v_gene: TRBV7-9
j_gene: TRBJ1-1

CDR3aa: CASSQMDRVHNEQFF
v_gene: TRBV3-1
j_gene: TRBJ2-1

CDR3aa: CASRRQGENSEQYF
v_gene: TRBV12-3/TRBV12-4
j_gene: TRBJ2-7

CDR3aa: CASSLQGARWKNIQYF
v_gene: TRBV3-1
j_gene: TRBJ2-4

CDR3aa: CASSLFPGDTEAFF
v_gene: TRBV27
j_gene: TRBJ1-1